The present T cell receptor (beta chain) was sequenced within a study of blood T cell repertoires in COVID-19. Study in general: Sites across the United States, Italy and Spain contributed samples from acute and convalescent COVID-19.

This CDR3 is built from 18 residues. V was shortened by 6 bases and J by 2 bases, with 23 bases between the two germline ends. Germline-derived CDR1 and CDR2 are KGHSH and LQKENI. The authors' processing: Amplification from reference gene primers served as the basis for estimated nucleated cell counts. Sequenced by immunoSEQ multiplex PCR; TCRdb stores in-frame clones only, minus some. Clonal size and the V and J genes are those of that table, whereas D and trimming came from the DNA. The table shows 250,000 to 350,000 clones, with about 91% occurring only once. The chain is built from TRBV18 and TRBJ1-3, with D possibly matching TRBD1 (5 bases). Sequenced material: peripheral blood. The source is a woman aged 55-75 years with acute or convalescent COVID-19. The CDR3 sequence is CASSVRARDLLPGNTIYF. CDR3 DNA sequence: TGTGCCAGCTCGGTCCGCGCCAGGGATCTTTTACCTGGAAACACCATATATTTT.